The 4 T cell receptor beta chains listed next were all sequenced from one sample in a study of T cell clonality in common variable immunodeficiency. General study results and limits: Reportedly, TCR beta sequences from common variable immunodeficiency showed fewer deletions and N-nucleotide insertions.

The antigens these receptors bind are not known. Some clones are missing from TCRdb's copy, which holds only in-frame ones; the method was immunoSEQ multiplex PCR. This repertoire holds some 28,000 clones, and none appear only once. The sequenced sample was peripheral blood mononuclear cells. The source of these receptors is a human donor with common variable immunodeficiency.

This clone has only a few counts. The CDR3 extends 3 residues past the end of the read, so its final part is completed from the germline J gene. V is TRBV7-9 and J is TRBJ2-5, with 8 positions matching TRBD1. Trimming cost V 6 bases and J 2 bases; bases outside gene matches: 5. CDR3 length: 14 residues. Germline V gene data show CDR1 as SEHNR and CDR2 as FQNEAQ (reference sequence). CDR3: CASSPGQGQETQYF. The CDR3 DNA, read in part, is TGTGCCAGCAGTCCTGGACAGGGACAAGAGACC. Variable domain in full (rest from reference TRBV7-9 and TRBJ2-5): DTGVSQNPRHKITKRGQNVTFRCDPISEHNRLYWYRQTLGQGPEFLTYFQNEAQLEKSRLLSDRFSAERPKGSFSTLEIQRTEQGDSAMYLCASSPGQGQETQYFGPGTRLLVL.

Only a few counts were recorded for this clone. The CDR3 end falls 3 residues outside the read, so it is completed with the germline J gene. The V gene is TRBV6-1, the J gene TRBJ2-5, with 8 positions matching TRBD1. With 0 bases clipped from V and 4 bases from J, the junction kept 1 base outside the gene matches. CDR1 and CDR2 (germline): MNHNS, SASEGT. This CDR3 has 14 residues. CDR3 DNA, as far as it was read: TGTGCCAGCAGTGAAGCGGACAGGGCAGAGACC. It specifies CASSEADRAET. The CDR3 in full is CASSEADRAETQYF.

This clone qualifies as medium-sized (0.01 to 0.1%). Read sequence stops 3 residues before the CDR3 end, and the germline J gene provides the missing end. V is TRBV9 and J is TRBJ2-3; D ambiguous. The CDR3 covers 13 residues. Per the germline V gene, CDR1 is SGDLS and CDR2 is YYNGEE. Trimming shortened V by 7 bases and J by 3 bases, and 12 bases separated the two germline ends. CDR3 bases read: TGTGCCAGCGGAACCCTCGGGACAGATACG. It encodes CASGTLGTDT. The whole CDR3 reads CASGTLGTDTQYF. Variable domain in full (rest from reference TRBV9 and TRBJ2-3): DSGVTQTPKHLITATGQRVTLRCSPRSGDLSVYWYQQSLDQGLQFLIQYYNGEERAKGNILERFSAQQFPDLHSELNLSSLELGDSALYFCASGTLGTDTQYFGPGTRLTVL.

Concerning this clone itself: The read falls 3 residues short of the CDR3 end, and the missing part is taken from the germline J gene. The J gene is TRBJ2-5, the V gene TRBV18; D is unresolved. This CDR3 comprises 13 residues. Trimming stripped 2 bases from V and 2 bases from J, with 6 bases between. Germline assignment: CDR1 KGHSH and CDR2 LQKENI. CDR3 sequence: CASSPDSQETQYF. Incomplete CDR3 DNA: TGTGCCAGCTCACCAGACTCACAAGAGACC.